This T cell receptor (beta chain) emerged from a study of blood T cell repertoires in COVID-19. Germline values: CDR1 SGHVS, CDR2 FQNEAQ. The CDR3 spans 13 residues. V was shortened by 4 bases and J by 4 bases, with 8 bases between the two germline ends. Cohorts were based on clinical histories the participants reported. This table comes from immunoSEQ multiplex PCR, and its TCRdb copy is limited to in-frame clones, with some not included. The sample lists about 390,000 clones; about 83% were seen once. The TCR was taken from a woman in her forties or fifties who had recovered from COVID-19. The chain uses TRBV7-8 and TRBJ1-5; D gene uncertain. The sample was PBMCs or T cells enriched from blood (not recorded which). The CDR3 here is CASSSLWNQPQHF. CDR3 nucleotide sequence: TGTGCCAGCAGCTCCCTATGGAATCAGCCCCAGCATTTT.